Below are 27 T cell receptor beta chains sequenced from a single sample in a study of Ad26.COV2.S vaccination and SARS-CoV-2 variants. The method was immunoSEQ multiplex PCR; TCRdb's version includes in-frame clones alone and lacks a portion of them. The sample lists 350,000 to 600,000 clones, roughly 87% occurring once. Regarding treatment: roughly 18 received Ad26.COV2.S at low or high dose, single or two shots; 5 received placebo; per-sample allocation not given. Material that was analyzed had been drawn on day 63 after the first vaccine or placebo injection. This sample comprised peripheral blood, obtained in a trial of Ad26.COV2.S vaccine versus placebo. Source of these receptors: a person between 18 and 60 years old who received the Ad26.COV2.S COVID-19 vaccine or a placebo.

V usage is TRBV9 and J usage is TRBJ1-2, with a possible D match to TRBD1 (6 bases). V was cut by 3 bases and J by 4 bases, with 16 bases left in between. This CDR3 contains 15 residues. Germline V lookup: CDR1 SGDLS, CDR2 YYNGEE. The DNA for the CDR3 is TGTGCCAGCAGCGCACCGGGGGGCAGGAGCTATGGCTACACCTTC. Translated, it gives CASSAPGGRSYGYTF.

The chain employs TRBV2 and TRBJ1-2; weak D call: TRBD1 (6 bases). V dropped 6 bases and J dropped 5 bases, with 22 bases sitting between them. The CDR3 contains 16 residues. From germline, CDR1 is SNHLY and CDR2 FYNNEI. The CDR3 loop is CASRLDTTDRSYGYTF. CDR3 bases: TGTGCCAGCAGACTGGATACAACTGACAGGTCGTATGGCTACACCTTC.

The chain links TRBV5-1 to TRBJ1-3; no reliable D call. Germline CDR1 reads SGHRS; CDR2 reads YFSETQ. The V end was cut by 0 bases, the J end by 0 bases, with 10 bases between. The CDR3 loop spans 16 amino acids. CDR3 in amino acids: CASSLEGYASGNTIYF. The CDR3 coding sequence is TGCGCCAGCAGCTTGGAAGGATACGCCTCTGGAAACACCATATATTTT.

The rearrangement uses TRBV9 and TRBJ2-7; TRBD1 might be the D (5 bases). In germline, CDR1 is SGDLS, CDR2 YYNGEE. The V end was cut by 3 bases, the J end by 0 bases, with 10 bases between. The CDR3 length is 14 residues. The DNA for the CDR3 is TGTGCCAGCAGCGAGACAGTTTACTCCTACGAGCAGTACTTC. This sequence encodes CASSETVYSYEQYF.

The chain employs TRBV7-9 and TRBJ1-3; D is ambiguous. The CDR3 spans 16 residues. CDR1 is SEHNR, CDR2 FQNEAQ, per germline (reference sequence). The V and J ends lost 3 bases and 2 bases respectively, with 14 bases between them. CDR3 loop: CASSFYWGGAGNTIYF. In DNA form, the CDR3 reads TGTGCCAGCAGCTTTTATTGGGGAGGAGCTGGAAACACCATATATTTT.

V usage is TRBV19 and J usage is TRBJ1-2; 9 positions agree with TRBD1. Germline V gene lookup returns CDR1 LNHDA and CDR2 SQIVND (reference sequence). J lost 8 bases, V lost 2 bases, and 12 bases had no gene match. This CDR3 region has 16 residues. The chain's CDR3 is CASSILPQDRGGGYTF. CDR3 sequence (DNA): TGTGCCAGTAGTATACTCCCCCAGGACAGGGGAGGCGGCTACACCTTC.

This chain connects TRBV6-2 or TRBV6-3 to TRBJ2-5, with D tentatively TRBD2 (6 bases). Between the trimmed V and J ends, which lost 0 bases and 3 bases, there was a span of 8 bases. Germline CDR1 is MNHEY and CDR2 is SVGEGT. The CDR3 is 14 residues long. The CDR3 DNA reads as TGTGCCAGCAGTTACTCCGGGGGAAAAGAGACCCAGTACTTC. This codes for CASSYSGGKETQYF.

The gene calls are TRBV28 and TRBJ2-4, with 10 bases matching TRBD2. Trimming removed 8 bases from V and 7 bases from J; junction bases left unmatched: 11. CDR1 MDHEN and CDR2 SYDVKM come from the germline V gene. The CDR3 covers 15 residues. The CDR3 region is CASSRLAGEGNIQYF. CDR3 bases: TGTGCCAGCTCTCGTCTAGCGGGGGAAGGGAACATTCAGTACTTC.

V usage is TRBV2 and J usage is TRBJ2-6, with 12 bases fitting TRBD1. This CDR3 is 15 amino acids long. Unmatched junction bases numbered 2, after V lost 9 bases and J lost 2 bases. Per germline, CDR1 SNHLY and CDR2 FYNNEI. The CDR3 nucleotides are TGTGCCAGTGGGACAGGGGGCGCTGGGGCCAACGTCCTGACTTTC. Residues: CASGTGGAGANVLTF.

This chain connects TRBV28 to TRBJ1-4; perhaps TRBD1 as D (5 bases). The CDR3 totals 15 residues. The V end was cut by 5 bases, the J end by 0 bases, with 10 bases between. CDR1 and CDR2 from the germline V gene are MDHEN and SYDVKM. CDR3 in amino acids: CASSLDRATNEKLFF. The CDR3, as DNA: TGTGCCAGCAGTCTCGACAGAGCAACTAATGAAAAACTGTTTTTT.

The V and J genes are TRBV13 and TRBJ1-1; 7 bases match TRBD1. The germline gives CDR1 PRHDT, CDR2 FYEKMQ (reference sequence). CDR3 size: 16 residues. V lost 3 bases, J lost 7 bases, and 14 bases stayed unmatched. The CDR3 reads CASSFLGDSREIEAFF. The CDR3, as DNA: TGTGCCAGCAGCTTCCTGGGGGACAGTAGGGAGATTGAAGCTTTCTTT.

V is TRBV3-1 (or the pseudogene TRBV3-2) and J is TRBJ2-1; 8 nucleotides match TRBD2. CDR3 length: 18 amino acids. With 2 bases clipped from V and 8 bases from J, the junction kept 17 bases outside the gene matches. Germline loops: CDR1 LGHDT, CDR2 YNNKEL (reference sequence). The CDR3 sequence: CASSQFLPGAGGGDEQFF. Here the CDR3 DNA reads TGTGCCAGCAGCCAATTCCTCCCGGGTGCGGGGGGAGGCGATGAGCAGTTCTTC.

This clone was picked up a small number of times. The genes are TRBV2 and TRBJ1-6, with 8 bases aligning to TRBD1. This CDR3 contains 15 residues. J lost 7 bases, V lost 6 bases, and 8 bases had no gene match. Germline CDR1 SNHLY, CDR2 FYNNEI. The CDR3 protein is CASRVGTGGNSPLHF. The CDR3 nucleotides are TGTGCCAGCAGAGTAGGGACAGGCGGCAATTCACCCCTCCACTTT.

V and J are TRBV6-1 and TRBJ2-2; the D is unclear. The CDR3 is made up of 14 amino acids. The germline V gene encodes CDR1 MNHNS and CDR2 SASEGT. V was cut by 3 bases and J by 2 bases, with 7 bases left in between. CDR3 bases: TGTGCCAGCAGTGAGGTCCCCAACACCGGGGAGCTGTTTTTT. This codes for CASSEVPNTGELFF.

This sequence joins TRBV7-2 and TRBJ1-5; D is unresolved. This CDR3 has 13 amino acids. In germline, CDR1 is SGHTA, CDR2 FQGNSA. The V gene lost 6 bases and the J gene lost 1 base, with 7 bases spanning the gap. The CDR3 nucleotides are TGTGCCAGCAGTATCTTGAGCAATCAGCCCCAGCATTTT. It translates to CASSILSNQPQHF.

The V call is TRBV4-3, the J call TRBJ1-2; D call uncertain. Germline-derived CDR1 and CDR2 are LGHNA and YSLEER. The CDR3 totals 15 residues. V was clipped by 1 base and J by 6 bases, with 15 bases between them. CDR3 protein: CASSQAAHRLDGYTF. CDR3 nucleotide sequence: TGCGCCAGCAGCCAAGCGGCGCATCGGCTAGATGGCTACACCTTC.

The chain carries TRBV7-9 and TRBJ1-2; D might be TRBD1 (6 bases). V lost 1 base and J 6 bases, leaving 15 bases between the germline ends. Germline lookup yields CDR1 SEHNR and CDR2 FQNEAQ (reference sequence). The CDR3 is made up of 15 amino acids. The DNA of the CDR3 is TGTGCCAGCAGCTTAGTCAGGGGTTCGAGTGATGGCTACACCTTC. Its translation: CASSLVRGSSDGYTF.

This chain connects TRBV5-5 to TRBJ2-3; D is ambiguous. CDR3 length: 16 residues. V gave up 0 bases and J gave up 1 base, with 12 bases separating them. Germline CDR1 is SGHKS and CDR2 is YYEKEE (reference sequence). CDR3 amino acids: CASSLVRSHGTDTQYF. In DNA form, the CDR3 reads TGTGCCAGCAGCTTGGTTCGGAGCCACGGCACAGATACGCAGTATTTT.

The chain is built from TRBV2 and TRBJ2-5, with no clear D. This CDR3 comprises 12 residues. Between the trimmed V and J ends, which lost 4 bases and 5 bases, there was a span of 8 bases. The germline gives CDR1 SNHLY, CDR2 FYNNEI. The CDR3 is CASSVARETQYF. In nucleotides, the CDR3 is TGTGCCAGCAGTGTCGCACGGGAGACCCAGTACTTC.

The chain combines TRBV2 with TRBJ1-2, with TRBD1 identical over 7 bases. The CDR3 has 16 residues. Trimming took 5 bases from V and 0 from J; bases not matched to a gene: 9. In germline, CDR1 is SNHLY, CDR2 FYNNEI. CDR3 nucleotide sequence: TGTGCCAGCAGTACCGGGACAGAGGAGTCTAACTATGGCTACACCTTC. Translated: CASSTGTEESNYGYTF. The whole variable domain, filled in from reference TRBV2 and TRBJ1-2, reads EPEVTQTPSHQVTQMGQEVILRCVPISNHLYFYWYRQILGQKVEFLVSFYNNEISEKSEIFDDQFSVERPDGSNFTLKIRSTKLEDSAMYFCASSTGTEESNYGYTFGSGTRLTVV.

The sample holds a few counts of this clone. This sequence joins TRBV3-1 (or the pseudogene TRBV3-2) and TRBJ1-6, with D hard to call. V lost 2 bases, J lost 9 bases, and 11 bases lay in between. CDR1 is LGHDT, CDR2 YNNKEL, per germline (reference sequence). CDR3 length: 14 residues. The CDR3: CASSQHTDLSPLHF. The CDR3 DNA is TGTGCCAGCAGCCAACACACGGACCTTTCACCCCTCCACTTT.

This clone was counted between two and nine times. The CDR3 DNA is TGTGCCAGTAGTATAGTTGGGACAGGTTCCAATCAGCCCCAGCATTTT. Translated: CASSIVGTGSNQPQHF. The genes are TRBV19 and TRBJ1-5; 8 positions agree with TRBD1. Looked up from germline, CDR1 is LNHDA and CDR2 is SQIVND (reference sequence). J lost 3 bases, V lost 1 base, and 5 bases had no gene match. The CDR3 is 16 amino acids.

The chain carries TRBV6-5 and TRBJ2-6; no reliable D call. This CDR3 region has 15 residues. Trimming took 6 bases from V and 0 from J, leaving 9 bases between them. Germline V CDR1 and CDR2: MNHEY, SVGAGI. This CDR3 is CASRQLSSGANVLTF. CDR3 bases: TGTGCCAGCAGGCAGCTGAGCTCTGGGGCCAACGTCCTGACTTTC.

The chain joins TRBV25-1 to TRBJ2-7; 9 bases align to TRBD2. This CDR3 spans 15 amino acids. Per germline, CDR1 MGHDK and CDR2 SYGVNS. V dropped 2 bases and J dropped 1; count of bases not matched to a gene: 3. The CDR3 DNA sequence: TGTGCCAGCAGTGAAACCGGACTAGCGTCCTACGAGCAGTACTTC. Its translation is CASSETGLASYEQYF.

The sample holds one count of this clone. This chain uses TRBV18 with TRBJ2-1, with a possible D match to TRBD1 (6 bases). Looked up from germline, CDR1 is KGHSH and CDR2 is LQKENI. The CDR3 is made up of 13 amino acids. With 5 bases removed from V and 10 bases from J, the gap between germline ends came to 15 bases. This chain's CDR3 is CASSKTDRLEQFF. The CDR3 nucleotides read TGTGCCAGCTCAAAAACCGACAGGTTAGAGCAGTTCTTC.

V usage is TRBV5-4 and J usage is TRBJ2-2; 13 nucleotides agree with TRBD2. Unmatched junction bases numbered 5, after V lost 4 bases and J lost 2 bases. The CDR3 covers 17 residues. Germline CDR1 is SGHNT and CDR2 is YYREEE (reference sequence). The CDR3 DNA is TGTGCCAGCAGCAGATGGACTAGCGGGGGCAACACCGGGGAGCTGTTTTTT. Amino acids: CASSRWTSGGNTGELFF. Combining the CDR3 with reference TRBV5-4 and TRBJ2-2 gives the whole variable domain ETGVTQSPTHLIKTRGQQVTLRCSSQSGHNTVSWYQQALGQGPQFIFQYYREEENGRGNFPPRFSGLQFPNYSSELNVNALELDDSALYLCASSRWTSGGNTGELFFGEGSRLTVL.

There are a few counts of this clone. The chain joins TRBV4-1 to TRBJ1-6, with D unclear. CDR1 is MGHRA, CDR2 YSYEKL, per germline. The CDR3 extends over 13 amino acids. Between the trimmed V and J ends, which lost 1 base and 5 bases, there was a span of 3 bases. CDR3: CASSQADNSPLHF. The CDR3 DNA follows: TGCGCCAGCAGCCAAGCTGATAATTCACCCCTCCACTTT.